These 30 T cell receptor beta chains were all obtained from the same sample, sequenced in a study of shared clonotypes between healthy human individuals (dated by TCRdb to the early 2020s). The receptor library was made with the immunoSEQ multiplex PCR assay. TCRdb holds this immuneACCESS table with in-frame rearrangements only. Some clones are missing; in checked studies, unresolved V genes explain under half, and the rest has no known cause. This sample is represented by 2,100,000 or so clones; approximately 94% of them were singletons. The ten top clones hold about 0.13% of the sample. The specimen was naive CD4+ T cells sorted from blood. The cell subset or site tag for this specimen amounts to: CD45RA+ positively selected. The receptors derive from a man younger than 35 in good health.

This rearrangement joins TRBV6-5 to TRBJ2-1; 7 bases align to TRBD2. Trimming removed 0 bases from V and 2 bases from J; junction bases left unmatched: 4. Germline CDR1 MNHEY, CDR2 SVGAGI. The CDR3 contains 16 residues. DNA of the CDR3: TGTGCCAGCAGTTACTCGAGTCTAGCGGCCTACAATGAGCAGTTCTTC. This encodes CASSYSSLAAYNEQFF.

The CDR3 coding sequence is TGTGCCAGCAGGCGACAGGGTGGACAGCCCCAGCATTTT. Translating gives CASRRQGGQPQHF. The chain couples TRBV6-1 to TRBJ1-5; 7 bases fit TRBD1. V shed 6 bases, J shed 7 bases, and the junction held 6 bases outside the gene matches. This CDR3 has 13 residues. Germline V gene sequence: CDR1 MNHNS, CDR2 SASEGT.

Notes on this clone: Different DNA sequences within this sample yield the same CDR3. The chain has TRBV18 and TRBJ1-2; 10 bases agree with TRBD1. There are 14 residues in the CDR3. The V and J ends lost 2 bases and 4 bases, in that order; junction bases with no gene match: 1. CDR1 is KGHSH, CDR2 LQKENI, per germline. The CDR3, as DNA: TGTGCCAGCTCACCAGGACAGGGGGGCTATGGCTACACCTTC. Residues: CASSPGQGGYGYTF.

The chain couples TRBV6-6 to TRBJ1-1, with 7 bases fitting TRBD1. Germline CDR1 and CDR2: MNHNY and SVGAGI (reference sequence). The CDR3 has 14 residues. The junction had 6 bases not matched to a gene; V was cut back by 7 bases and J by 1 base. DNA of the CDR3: TGTGCCAGCACCCAACAGGGGTCGAACACTGAAGCTTTCTTT. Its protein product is CASTQQGSNTEAFF.

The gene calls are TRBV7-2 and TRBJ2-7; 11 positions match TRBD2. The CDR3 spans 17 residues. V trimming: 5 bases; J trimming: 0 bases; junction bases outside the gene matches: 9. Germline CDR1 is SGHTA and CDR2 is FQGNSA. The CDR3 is CASSHGTSGASSYEQYF. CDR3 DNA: TGTGCCAGCAGCCACGGGACTAGCGGAGCCTCCTCCTACGAGCAGTACTTC.

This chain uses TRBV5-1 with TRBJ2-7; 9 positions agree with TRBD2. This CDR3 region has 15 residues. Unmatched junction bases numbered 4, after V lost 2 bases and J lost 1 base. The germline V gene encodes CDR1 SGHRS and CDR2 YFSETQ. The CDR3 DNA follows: TGCGCCAGCAGCTTTAGCGGGGGTCCTTCCTACGAGCAGTACTTC. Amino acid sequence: CASSFSGGPSYEQYF.

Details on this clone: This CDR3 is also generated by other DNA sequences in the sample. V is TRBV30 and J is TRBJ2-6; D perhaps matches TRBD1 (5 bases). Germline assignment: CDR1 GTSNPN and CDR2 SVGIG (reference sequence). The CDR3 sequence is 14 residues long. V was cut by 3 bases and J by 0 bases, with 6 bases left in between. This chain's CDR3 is CAWRGVSGANVLTF. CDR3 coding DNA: TGTGCCTGGAGAGGGGTCTCTGGGGCCAACGTCCTGACTTTC.

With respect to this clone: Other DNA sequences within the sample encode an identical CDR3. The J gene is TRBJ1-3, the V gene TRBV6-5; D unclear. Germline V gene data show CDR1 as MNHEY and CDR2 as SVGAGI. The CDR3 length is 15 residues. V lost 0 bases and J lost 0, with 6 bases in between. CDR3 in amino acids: CASSYSGSSGNTIYF. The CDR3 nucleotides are TGTGCCAGCAGTTACTCAGGGAGCTCTGGAAACACCATATATTTT.

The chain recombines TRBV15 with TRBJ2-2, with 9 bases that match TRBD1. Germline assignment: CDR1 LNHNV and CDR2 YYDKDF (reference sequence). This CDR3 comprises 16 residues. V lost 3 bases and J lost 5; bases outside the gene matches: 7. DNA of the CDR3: TGTGCCACCAGCAGCGGACAGGGGTCGGGGACCGGGGAGCTGTTTTTT. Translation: CATSSGQGSGTGELFF.

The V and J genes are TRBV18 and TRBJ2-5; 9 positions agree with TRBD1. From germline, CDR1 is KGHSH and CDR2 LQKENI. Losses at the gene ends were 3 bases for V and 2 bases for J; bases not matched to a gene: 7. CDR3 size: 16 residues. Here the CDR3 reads CASSPTGGSGQETQYF. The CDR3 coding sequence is TGTGCCAGCTCACCCACAGGGGGCTCGGGGCAAGAGACCCAGTACTTC.

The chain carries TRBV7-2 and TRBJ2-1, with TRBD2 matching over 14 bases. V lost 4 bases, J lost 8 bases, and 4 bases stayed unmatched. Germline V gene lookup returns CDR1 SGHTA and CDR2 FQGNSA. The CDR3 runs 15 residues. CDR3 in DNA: TGTGCCAGCAGCTCGGGACTAGCGGGAGTGGATGAGCAGTTCTTC. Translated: CASSSGLAGVDEQFF.

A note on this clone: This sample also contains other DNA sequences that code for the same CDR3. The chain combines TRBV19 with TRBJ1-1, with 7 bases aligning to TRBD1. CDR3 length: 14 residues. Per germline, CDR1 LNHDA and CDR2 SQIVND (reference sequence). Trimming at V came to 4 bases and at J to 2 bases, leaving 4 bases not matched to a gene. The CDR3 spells CASSTGTANTEAFF. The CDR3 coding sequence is TGTGCCAGTAGTACCGGGACAGCCAACACTGAAGCTTTCTTT.

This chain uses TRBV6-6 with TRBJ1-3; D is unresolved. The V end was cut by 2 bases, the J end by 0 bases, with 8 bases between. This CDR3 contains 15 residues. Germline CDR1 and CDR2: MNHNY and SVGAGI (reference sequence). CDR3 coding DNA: TGTGCCAGCAGTTACGCGGGAGACTCTGGAAACACCATATATTTT. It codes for CASSYAGDSGNTIYF.

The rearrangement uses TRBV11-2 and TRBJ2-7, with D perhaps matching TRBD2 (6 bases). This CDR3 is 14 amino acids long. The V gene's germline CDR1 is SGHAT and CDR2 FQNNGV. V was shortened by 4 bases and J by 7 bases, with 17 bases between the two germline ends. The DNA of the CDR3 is TGTGCCAGCAGCTCAGCGGCAGGCGGGATAGAGCAGTACTTC. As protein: CASSSAAGGIEQYF.

CDR3 protein: CAWRPQGRETQYF. CDR3 nucleotides: TGTGCCTGGAGACCCCAGGGGCGAGAGACCCAGTACTTC. The V and J genes are TRBV30 and TRBJ2-5, with a tentative D call TRBD1 (6 bases). CDR1 GTSNPN and CDR2 SVGIG come from the germline V gene (reference sequence). V shed 3 bases and J shed 4 bases, with 12 bases lying between them. The CDR3 extends over 13 amino acids.

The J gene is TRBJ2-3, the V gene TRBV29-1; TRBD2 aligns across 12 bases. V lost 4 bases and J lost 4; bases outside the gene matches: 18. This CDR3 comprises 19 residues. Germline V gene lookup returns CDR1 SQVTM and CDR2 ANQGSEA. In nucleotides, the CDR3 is TGCAGCGTTGTTAAGGTTCTAGCGGGGGGGCCGGCGAGCTCAGATACGCAGTATTTT. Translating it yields CSVVKVLAGGPASSDTQYF.

In DNA form, the CDR3 reads TGTGCCAGTGGACAGGGGGCGAGGTACGAGCAGTACTTC. The encoded protein is CASGQGARYEQYF. The chain employs TRBV6-5 and TRBJ2-7; 11 nucleotides line up with TRBD1. V shed 9 bases, J shed 4 bases, and the junction held 5 bases outside the gene matches. Per the germline V gene, CDR1 is MNHEY and CDR2 is SVGAGI. The CDR3 runs 13 residues.

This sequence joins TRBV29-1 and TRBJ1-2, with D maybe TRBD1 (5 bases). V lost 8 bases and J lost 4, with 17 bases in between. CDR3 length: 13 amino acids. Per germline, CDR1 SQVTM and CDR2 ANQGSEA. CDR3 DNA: TGCAGCTCAGAAGCGGGGGGAGGCTATGGCTACACCTTC. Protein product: CSSEAGGGYGYTF. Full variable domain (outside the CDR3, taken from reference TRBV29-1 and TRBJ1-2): SAVISQKPSRDICQRGTSLTIQCQVDSQVTMMFWYRQQPGQSLTLIATANQGSEATYESGFVIDKFPISRPNLTFSTLTVSNMSPEDSSIYLCSSEAGGGYGYTFGSGTRLTVV.

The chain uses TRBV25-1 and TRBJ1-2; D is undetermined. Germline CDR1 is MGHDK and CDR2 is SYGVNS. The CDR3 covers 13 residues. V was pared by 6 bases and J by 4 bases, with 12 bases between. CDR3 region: CASRKSTSYGYTF. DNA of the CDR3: TGTGCCAGCAGAAAGTCCACCTCCTATGGCTACACCTTC.

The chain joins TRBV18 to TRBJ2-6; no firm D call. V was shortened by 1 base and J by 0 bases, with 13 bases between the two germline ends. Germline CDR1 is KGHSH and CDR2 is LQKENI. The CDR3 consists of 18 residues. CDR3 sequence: CASSPQVSGFSGANVLTF. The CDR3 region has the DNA TGTGCCAGCTCACCACAGGTCTCGGGTTTCTCTGGGGCCAACGTCCTGACTTTC. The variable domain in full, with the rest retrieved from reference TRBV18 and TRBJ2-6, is NAGVMQNPRHLVRRRGQEARLRCSPMKGHSHVYWYRQLPEEGLKFMVYLQKENIIDESGMPKERFSAEFPKEGPSILRIQQVVRGDSAAYFCASSPQVSGFSGANVLTFGAGSRLTVL.

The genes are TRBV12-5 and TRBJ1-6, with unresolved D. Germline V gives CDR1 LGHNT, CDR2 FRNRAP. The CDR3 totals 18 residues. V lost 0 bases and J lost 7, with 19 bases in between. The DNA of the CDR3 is TGTGCTAGTGGTTTGGTAAGGGTGGAGGGAACTGGGAATTCACCCCTCCACTTT. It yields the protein CASGLVRVEGTGNSPLHF.

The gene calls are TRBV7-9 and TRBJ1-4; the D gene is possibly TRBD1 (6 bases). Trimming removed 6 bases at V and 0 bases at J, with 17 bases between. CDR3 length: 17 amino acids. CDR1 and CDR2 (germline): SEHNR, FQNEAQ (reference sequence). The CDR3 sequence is CASSSRTGPATNEKLFF. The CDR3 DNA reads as TGTGCCAGCAGTTCTAGAACAGGGCCCGCAACTAATGAAAAACTGTTTTTT.

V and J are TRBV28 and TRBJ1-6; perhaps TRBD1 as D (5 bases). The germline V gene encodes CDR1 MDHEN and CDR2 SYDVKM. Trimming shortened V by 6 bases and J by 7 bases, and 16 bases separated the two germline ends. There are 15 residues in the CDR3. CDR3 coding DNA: TGTGCCAGCAGCCCCGCCGGGGGGGACAATTCACCCCTCCACTTT. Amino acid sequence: CASSPAGGDNSPLHF.

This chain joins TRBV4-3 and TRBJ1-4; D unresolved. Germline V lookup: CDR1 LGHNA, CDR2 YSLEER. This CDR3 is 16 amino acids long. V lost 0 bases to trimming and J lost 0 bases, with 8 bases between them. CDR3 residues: CASSQEGRTTNEKLFF. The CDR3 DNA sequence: TGCGCCAGCAGCCAAGAGGGTAGGACAACTAATGAAAAACTGTTTTTT.

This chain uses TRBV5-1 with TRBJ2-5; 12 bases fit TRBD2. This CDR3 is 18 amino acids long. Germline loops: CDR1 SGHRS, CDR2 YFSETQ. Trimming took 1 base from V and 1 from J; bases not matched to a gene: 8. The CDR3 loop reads CASSLSTSGGQVQETQYF. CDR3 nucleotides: TGCGCCAGCAGCTTGTCAACTAGCGGGGGGCAGGTCCAAGAGACCCAGTACTTC.

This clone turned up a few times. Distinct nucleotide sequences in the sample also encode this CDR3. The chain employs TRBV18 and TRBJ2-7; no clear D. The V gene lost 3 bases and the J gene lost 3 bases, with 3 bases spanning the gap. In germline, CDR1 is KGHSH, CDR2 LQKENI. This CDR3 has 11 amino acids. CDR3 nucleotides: TGTGCCAGCTCACCGGACTACGAGCAGTACTTC. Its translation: CASSPDYEQYF. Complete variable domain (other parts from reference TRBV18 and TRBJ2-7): NAGVMQNPRHLVRRRGQEARLRCSPMKGHSHVYWYRQLPEEGLKFMVYLQKENIIDESGMPKERFSAEFPKEGPSILRIQQVVRGDSAAYFCASSPDYEQYFGPGTRLTVT.

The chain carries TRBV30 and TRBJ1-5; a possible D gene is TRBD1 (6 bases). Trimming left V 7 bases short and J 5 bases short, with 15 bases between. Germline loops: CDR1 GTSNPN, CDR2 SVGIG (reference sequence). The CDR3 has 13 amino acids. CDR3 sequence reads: CASRGGEYQPQHF. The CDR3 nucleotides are TGTGCCTCCAGGGGTGGAGAATATCAGCCCCAGCATTTT.

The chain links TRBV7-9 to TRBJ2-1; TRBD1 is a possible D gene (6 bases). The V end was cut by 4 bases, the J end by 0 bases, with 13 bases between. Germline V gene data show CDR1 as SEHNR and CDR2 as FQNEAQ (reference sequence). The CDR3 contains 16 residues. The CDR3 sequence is CASSYRTVSSYNEQFF. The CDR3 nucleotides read TGTGCCAGCAGCTACAGGACAGTCAGCTCCTACAATGAGCAGTTCTTC.

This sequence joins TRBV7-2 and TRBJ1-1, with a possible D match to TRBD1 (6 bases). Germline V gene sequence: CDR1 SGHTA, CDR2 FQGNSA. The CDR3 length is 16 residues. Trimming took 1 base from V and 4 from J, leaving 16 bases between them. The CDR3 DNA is TGTGCCAGCAGCTTAGTTTCGGGGGGCGCTTCCACTGAAGCTTTCTTT. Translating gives CASSLVSGGASTEAFF.

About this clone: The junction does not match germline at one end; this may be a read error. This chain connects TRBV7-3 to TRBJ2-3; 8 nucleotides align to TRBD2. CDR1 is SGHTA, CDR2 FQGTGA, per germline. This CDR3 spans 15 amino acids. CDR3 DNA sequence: TGTGCCAGCAGCTCTGAACTTAGCGGGGATCCTCGACGCCATTTT. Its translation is CASSSELSGDPRRHF. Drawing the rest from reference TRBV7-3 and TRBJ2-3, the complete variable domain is GAGVSQTPSNKVTEKGKYVELRCDPISGHTALYWYRQSLGQGPEFLIYFQGTGAADDSGLPNDRFFAVRPEGSVSTLKIQRTERGDSAVYLCASSSELSGDPRRHFGPGTRLTVL.